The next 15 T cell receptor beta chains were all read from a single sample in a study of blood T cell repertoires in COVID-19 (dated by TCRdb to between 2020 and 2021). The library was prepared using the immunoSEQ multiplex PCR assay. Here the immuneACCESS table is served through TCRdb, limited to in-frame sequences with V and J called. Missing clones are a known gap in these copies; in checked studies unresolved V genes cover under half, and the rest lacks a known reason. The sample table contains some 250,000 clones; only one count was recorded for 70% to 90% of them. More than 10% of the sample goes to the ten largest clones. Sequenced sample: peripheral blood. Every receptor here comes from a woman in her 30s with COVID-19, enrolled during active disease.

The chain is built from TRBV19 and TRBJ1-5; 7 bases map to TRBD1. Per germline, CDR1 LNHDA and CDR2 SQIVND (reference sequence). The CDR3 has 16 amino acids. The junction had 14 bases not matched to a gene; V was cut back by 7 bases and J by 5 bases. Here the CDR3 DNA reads TGTGCCAGTAAAAGGACAGGACCCATGAGCGATCAGCCCCAGCATTTT. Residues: CASKRTGPMSDQPQHF.

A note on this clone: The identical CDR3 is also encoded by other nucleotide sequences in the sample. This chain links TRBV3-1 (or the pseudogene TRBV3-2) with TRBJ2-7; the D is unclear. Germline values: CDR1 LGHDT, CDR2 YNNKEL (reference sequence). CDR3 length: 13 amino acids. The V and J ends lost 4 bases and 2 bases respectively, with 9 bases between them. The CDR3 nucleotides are TGTGCCAGCAGCCCTCCTGGCCCCTACGAGCAGTACTTC. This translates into CASSPPGPYEQYF.

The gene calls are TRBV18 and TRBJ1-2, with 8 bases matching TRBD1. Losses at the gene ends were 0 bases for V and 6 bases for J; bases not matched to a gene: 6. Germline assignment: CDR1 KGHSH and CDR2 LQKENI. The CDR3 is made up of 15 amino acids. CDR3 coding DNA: TGTGCCAGCTCACCACCACAGGGGGTCAGGAATGGCTACACCTTC. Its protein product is CASSPPQGVRNGYTF.

The CDR3 region has the DNA TGCGCCAGCAACCCCAGGGTGGGAAATCAGCCCCAGCATTTT. It specifies CASNPRVGNQPQHF. The V gene is TRBV10-2, the J gene TRBJ1-5; D might be TRBD1 (5 bases). The CDR3 sequence is 14 residues long. Looked up from germline, CDR1 is WSHSY and CDR2 is SAAADI. V dropped 7 bases and J dropped 4 bases, with 14 bases sitting between them.

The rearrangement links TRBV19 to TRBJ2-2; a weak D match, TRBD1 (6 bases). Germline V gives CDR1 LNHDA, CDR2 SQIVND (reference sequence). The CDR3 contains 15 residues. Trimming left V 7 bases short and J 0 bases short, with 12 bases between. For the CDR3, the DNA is TGTGCCAGTAACCCCGGGACATCGAACACCGGGGAGCTGTTTTTT. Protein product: CASNPGTSNTGELFF.

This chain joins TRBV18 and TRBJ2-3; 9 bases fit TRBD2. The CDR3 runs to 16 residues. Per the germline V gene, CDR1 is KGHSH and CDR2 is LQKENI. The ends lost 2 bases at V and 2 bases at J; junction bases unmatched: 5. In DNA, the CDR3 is TGTGCCAGCTCACCAATTCGCGGGGGGGACACAGATACGCAGTATTTT. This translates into CASSPIRGGDTDTQYF.

The CDR3 reads CASRDTNSYEQYF. CDR3 DNA sequence: TGTGCCAGCAGGGACACAAACTCCTACGAGCAGTACTTC. J is TRBJ2-7 and V is TRBV27, with a weak D call TRBD1 (5 bases). Trimming took off 6 bases at V and 0 bases at J, with 9 bases between the two ends. CDR3 length: 13 amino acids. Germline-derived CDR1 and CDR2 are MNHEY and SMNVEV (reference sequence).

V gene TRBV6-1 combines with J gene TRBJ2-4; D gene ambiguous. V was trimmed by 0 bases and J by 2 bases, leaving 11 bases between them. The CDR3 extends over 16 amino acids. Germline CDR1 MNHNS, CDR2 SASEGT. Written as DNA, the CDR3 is TGTGCCAGCAGTGAAGCACCGGCAGGTACCAAAAACATTCAGTACTTC. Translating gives CASSEAPAGTKNIQYF.

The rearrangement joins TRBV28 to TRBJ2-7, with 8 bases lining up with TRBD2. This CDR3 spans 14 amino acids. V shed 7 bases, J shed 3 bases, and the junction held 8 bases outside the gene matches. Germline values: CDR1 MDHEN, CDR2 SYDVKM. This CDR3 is CASTTGGAVYEQYF. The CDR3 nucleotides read TGTGCCAGCACCACGGGGGGGGCAGTCTACGAGCAGTACTTC.

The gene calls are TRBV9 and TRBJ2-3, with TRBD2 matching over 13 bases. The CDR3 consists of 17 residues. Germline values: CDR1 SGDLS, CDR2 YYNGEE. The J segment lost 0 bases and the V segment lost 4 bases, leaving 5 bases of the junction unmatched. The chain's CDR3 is CASSYRTSGGSTDTQYF. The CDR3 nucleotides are TGTGCCAGCAGCTACCGGACTAGCGGGGGAAGCACAGATACGCAGTATTTT.

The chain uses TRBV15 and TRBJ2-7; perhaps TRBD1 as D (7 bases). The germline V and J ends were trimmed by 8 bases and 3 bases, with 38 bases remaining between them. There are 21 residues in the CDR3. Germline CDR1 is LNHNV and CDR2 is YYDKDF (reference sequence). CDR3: CATETFRGANSDLKFLYEQYF. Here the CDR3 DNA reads TGTGCCACCGAAACATTCAGGGGGGCAAATAGCGACCTTAAGTTTCTCTACGAGCAGTACTTC.

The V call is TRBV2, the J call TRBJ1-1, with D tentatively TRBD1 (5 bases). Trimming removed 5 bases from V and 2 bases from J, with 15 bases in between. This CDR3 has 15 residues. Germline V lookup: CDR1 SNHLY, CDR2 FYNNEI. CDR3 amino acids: CASSPRAGPNTEAFF. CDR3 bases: TGTGCCAGCAGTCCAAGGGCAGGGCCTAACACTGAAGCTTTCTTT.

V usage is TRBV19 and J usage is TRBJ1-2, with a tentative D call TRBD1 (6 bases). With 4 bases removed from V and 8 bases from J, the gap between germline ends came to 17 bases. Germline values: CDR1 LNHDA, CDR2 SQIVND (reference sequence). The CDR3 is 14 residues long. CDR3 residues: CASSTWTVSVGYTF. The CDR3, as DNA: TGTGCCAGTAGTACCTGGACAGTAAGCGTGGGCTACACCTTC. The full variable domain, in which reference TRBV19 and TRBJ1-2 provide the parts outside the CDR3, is DGGITQSPKYLFRKEGQNVTLSCEQNLNHDAMYWYRQDPGQGLRLIYYSQIVNDFQKGDIAEGYSVSREKKESFPLTVTSAQKNPTAFYLCASSTWTVSVGYTFGSGTRLTVV.

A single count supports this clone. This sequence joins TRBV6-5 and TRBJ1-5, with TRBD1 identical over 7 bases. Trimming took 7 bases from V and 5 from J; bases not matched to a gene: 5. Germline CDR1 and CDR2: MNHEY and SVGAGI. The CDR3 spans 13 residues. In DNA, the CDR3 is TGTGCCAGCACCCGGACAGGCTATCAGCCCCAGCATTTT. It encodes CASTRTGYQPQHF.

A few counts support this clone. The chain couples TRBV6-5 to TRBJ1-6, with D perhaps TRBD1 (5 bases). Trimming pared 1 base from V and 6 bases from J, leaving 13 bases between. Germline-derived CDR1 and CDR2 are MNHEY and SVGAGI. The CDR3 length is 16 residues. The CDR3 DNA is TGTGCCAGCAGTTACTGGTCCGGGGGGGGTAATTCACCCCTCCACTTT. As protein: CASSYWSGGGNSPLHF.